This T cell receptor beta chain originates from a study of T cells in tuberculosis. Study context: This South African cohort compared adolescents with or without latent tuberculosis against adults with active tuberculosis.

Using immunoSEQ multiplex PCR, the repertoire was profiled, and TCRdb retains in-frame clones only, with some absent. Altogether 30,000 to 35,000 clones are present, approximately 89% being singletons, with the ten largest covering 2% to 2.5%. As for time point: new active TB diagnosis, blood taken before or within 7 days of starting treatment. Patients were newly diagnosed, HIV-seronegative, and aged 18 or older. Germline assignment: CDR1 SGHNT and CDR2 YYREEE (reference sequence). This CDR3 contains 13 residues. V lost 2 bases, J lost 5 bases, and 10 bases lay in between. The sequence came from an adult with tuberculosis. Here the sequenced sample was PBMCs, taken at tuberculosis diagnosis. The V and J genes are TRBV5-4 and TRBJ1-1, with TRBD1 as a possible D gene (6 bases). The CDR3 sequence is CASSFRGGTEAFF. The DNA of the CDR3 is TGTGCCAGCAGCTTTAGGGGGGGAACTGAAGCTTTCTTT.